Below are 22 T cell receptor beta chains sequenced from a single sample in a study of T cells in Graves' hyperthyroidism and ophthalmopathy. Amplification of TCR beta CDR3 regions used RNA as the template. HTBI primers were used for first-round RT-PCR of the TCR CDR3. MiXCR, applied by TCRdb to the multiplex PCR reads, yields one record per CDR3 protein. The sample has about 570,000 distinct CDR3 sequences, 46% seen once. Sequenced: peripheral blood or thyroid tissue (not recorded which). All receptors come from an adult woman with Graves' disease, either hyperthyroidism or ophthalmopathy (not recorded which).

This clonotype was found once. CDR3 sequence: CASNRQGGEPQHF. For the CDR3, the DNA is TGTGCCAGCAACAGACAGGGTGGGGAGCCCCAGCATTTT. The rearrangement joins TRBV6-1 to TRBJ1-5, with 7 bases identical to TRBD1. V gave up 7 bases and J gave up 8 bases; unmatched junction bases: 8. CDR3 length: 13 amino acids. Germline V gives CDR1 MNHNS, CDR2 SASEGT.

There are many counts of this clonotype. The rearrangement uses TRBV10-3 and TRBJ2-5, with 9 bases lining up with TRBD2. In germline, CDR1 is ENHRY, CDR2 SYGVKD. The J segment lost 5 bases and the V segment lost 8 bases, leaving 9 bases of the junction unmatched. The CDR3 covers 14 residues. In DNA form, the CDR3 reads TGTGCCATCGGGGAAACGGCGGGAGGGGAGACCCAGTACTTC. Its translation: CAIGETAGGETQYF.

This clonotype was counted many times. This chain joins TRBV9 and TRBJ2-2; D remains ambiguous. The CDR3 totals 14 residues. Germline CDR1 and CDR2: SGDLS and YYNGEE. V shed 3 bases and J shed 6 bases, with 12 bases lying between them. CDR3 in amino acids: CASSGVTDPGELFF. For the CDR3, the DNA is TGTGCCAGCAGCGGTGTCACAGACCCCGGGGAGCTGTTTTTT. The full variable domain, with the rest looked up from reference TRBV9 and TRBJ2-2, is DSGVTQTPKHLITATGQRVTLRCSPRSGDLSVYWYQQSLDQGLQFLIQYYNGEERAKGNILERFSAQQFPDLHSELNLSSLELGDSALYFCASSGVTDPGELFFGEGSRLTVL.

This clonotype was recorded a few times. V and J are TRBV6-2 or TRBV6-3 and TRBJ1-1, with D hard to call. V gave up 4 bases and J gave up 10 bases, with 13 bases separating them. Germline CDR1 MNHEY, CDR2 SVGEGT. The CDR3 runs to 12 residues. CDR3: CASSSGFNVAFF. CDR3 coding DNA: TGTGCCAGCAGTTCTGGATTCAACGTAGCTTTCTTT.

The table lists this clonotype with many counts. The chain employs TRBV2 and TRBJ1-4; 9 bases line up with TRBD1. CDR1 and CDR2 from the germline V gene are SNHLY and FYNNEI. CDR3 length: 13 residues. J lost 8 bases, V lost 6 bases, and 4 bases had no gene match. The CDR3 DNA reads as TGTGCCAGCAGCTGGACAGGGGCCGAAAAACTGTTTTTT. Its protein is CASSWTGAEKLFF.

The V and J genes are TRBV9 and TRBJ2-5; no clear D gene. Germline CDR1 is SGDLS and CDR2 is YYNGEE. The ends were cut back, 5 bases at V and 2 bases at J, with 13 bases in the middle. The CDR3 is made up of 14 amino acids. For the CDR3, the DNA is TGTGCCAGCAGGATCCCCCAGGAACAAGAGACCCAGTACTTC. The encoded protein is CASRIPQEQETQYF. Supplemented by reference TRBV9 and TRBJ2-5, the full variable domain reads DSGVTQTPKHLITATGQRVTLRCSPRSGDLSVYWYQQSLDQGLQFLIQYYNGEERAKGNILERFSAQQFPDLHSELNLSSLELGDSALYFCASRIPQEQETQYFGPGTRLLVL.

This rearrangement joins TRBV7-2 to TRBJ1-2, with TRBD1 matching over 9 bases. CDR3 length equals 12 residues. Germline CDR1 and CDR2: SGHTA and FQGNSA. The ends lost 5 bases at V and 12 bases at J; junction bases unmatched: 7. The CDR3 region is CASSRTGGENTF. The CDR3 coding sequence is TGTGCCAGCAGCCGAACAGGGGGCGAAAACACCTTC.

This clonotype appeared many times. The CDR3 loop reads CASSPLGGAGEQYF. DNA of the CDR3: TGTGCCAGCAGCCCGCTCGGGGGGGCCGGTGAGCAGTACTTC. V gene TRBV7-9 combines with J gene TRBJ2-7, with TRBD2 identical over 8 bases. V shed 5 bases and J 7 bases; nucleotides not matched to a gene: 10. Germline V gene lookup returns CDR1 SEHNR and CDR2 FQNEAQ (reference sequence). The CDR3 is 14 residues long.

Points on this clonotype: Relative to the germline gene, one junction end is altered; a read error may explain this. The genes are TRBV5-1 and TRBJ2-7; D is uncertain. The V gene's germline CDR1 is SGHRS and CDR2 YFSETQ. This CDR3 contains 14 residues. DNA for the CDR3: TGCGCCAGCAGCTTGGATGGATCCCCCTACGGGCAGTACTTC. Translation: CASSLDGSPYGQYF. The whole variable domain, remainder taken from reference TRBV5-1 and TRBJ2-7, is KAGVTQTPRYLIKTRGQQVTLSCSPISGHRSVSWYQQTPGQGLQFLFEYFSETQRNKGNFPGRFSGRQFSNSRSEMNVSTLELGDSALYLCASSLDGSPYGQYFGPGTRLTVT.

The chain combines TRBV10-3 with TRBJ1-2; D is unresolved. The germline V and J ends were trimmed by 8 bases and 8 bases, with 12 bases remaining between them. This CDR3 is built from 11 residues. Per germline, CDR1 ENHRY and CDR2 SYGVKD. The CDR3: CAIGWGGGYTF. In DNA form, the CDR3 reads TGTGCCATCGGGTGGGGTGGAGGCTACACCTTC.

The chain carries TRBV7-9 and TRBJ1-5; D not resolved. The length of the CDR3 is 15 residues. Between the trimmed V and J ends, which lost 5 bases and 6 bases, there was a span of 17 bases. CDR1 is SEHNR and CDR2 is FQNEAQ in the germline V gene (reference sequence). The CDR3 protein is CASSPGSKTGQPQHF. Written as DNA, the CDR3 is TGTGCCAGCAGCCCTGGGAGCAAGACCGGTCAGCCCCAGCATTTT.

This clonotype was seen only once. The junction departs from germline at one end; a sequencing error may be responsible. The rearrangement uses TRBV7-9 and TRBJ2-7; D may match TRBD1 or TRBD2 (6 bases each). Per germline, CDR1 SEHNR and CDR2 FQNEAQ (reference sequence). This CDR3 region has 14 residues. This CDR3 is CASSYEGGLGEQCF. The CDR3 DNA is TGTGCCAGCAGCTACGAGGGGGGCCTCGGCGAGCAGTGCTTC.

The CDR3 coding sequence is TGTGCCTCCCAAGCTCATAGCGGAGAGACCCAGTACTTC. It encodes CASQAHSGETQYF. The rearrangement links TRBV10-3 to TRBJ2-5; possible D gene TRBD2, 6 bases. V dropped 11 bases and J dropped 4 bases, with 17 bases sitting between them. This CDR3 spans 13 amino acids. Looked up from germline, CDR1 is ENHRY and CDR2 is SYGVKD.

The genes are TRBV28 and TRBJ2-7; D assignment may be TRBD1 or TRBD2 (7 bases each). CDR1 is MDHEN and CDR2 is SYDVKM in the germline V gene. This CDR3 has 15 amino acids. V was pared by 4 bases and J by 7 bases, with 20 bases between. The CDR3 reads CASSSPASGGEEQYF. The DNA for the CDR3 is TGTGCCAGCAGTTCTCCTGCGTCAGGGGGGGAAGAGCAGTACTTC.

The V call is TRBV10-3, the J call TRBJ1-1; weak D call: TRBD1 (5 bases). Looked up from germline, CDR1 is ENHRY and CDR2 is SYGVKD. CDR3 length equals 15 residues. The germline V and J ends were trimmed by 6 bases and 3 bases, with 17 bases remaining between them. The CDR3 spells CAIRSSTGGDTEAFF. The DNA of the CDR3 is TGTGCCATCAGGAGCTCCACCGGGGGGGACACTGAAGCTTTCTTT.

This clonotype was recorded at least ten times. This rearrangement joins TRBV7-9 to TRBJ1-1, with 8 bases identical to TRBD1. Germline CDR1 reads SEHNR; CDR2 reads FQNEAQ (reference sequence). The CDR3 has 14 residues. Trimming at V came to 4 bases and at J to 3 bases, leaving 4 bases not matched to a gene. Here the CDR3 reads CASSYRGSDTEAFF. Written as DNA, the CDR3 is TGTGCCAGCAGCTACAGGGGGAGCGACACTGAAGCTTTCTTT.

This clonotype was recorded a few times. The chain employs TRBV12-3 or TRBV12-4 and TRBJ2-5; D is ambiguous. The CDR3 length is 14 residues. Between the trimmed V and J ends, which lost 1 base and 9 bases, there was a span of 15 bases. CDR3 sequence: CASSLGYGSAAQYF. In nucleotides, the CDR3 is TGTGCCAGCAGTTTAGGCTACGGCTCGGCGGCCCAGTACTTC.

This clonotype was counted many times. The chain uses TRBV6-1 and TRBJ2-7, with 8 bases that match TRBD1. CDR1 is MNHNS, CDR2 SASEGT, per germline. The CDR3 has 12 amino acids. Unmatched junction bases numbered 6, after V lost 10 bases and J lost 4 bases. Here the CDR3 DNA reads TGTGCCAACGGACAGGGTAGTTACGAGCAGTACTTC. It is translated as CANGQGSYEQYF.

This clonotype appeared many times. The CDR3 region is CASRTDSLYEQYF. CDR3 bases: TGTGCCAGCAGAACTGACAGCCTCTACGAGCAGTACTTC. The J gene is TRBJ2-7, the V gene TRBV2; D might be TRBD1 (5 bases). V lost 6 bases to trimming and J lost 3 bases, with 12 bases between them. The germline V gene has CDR1 SNHLY and CDR2 FYNNEI. CDR3 length: 13 amino acids. The complete variable domain, with remaining parts taken from reference TRBV2 and TRBJ2-7, reads EPEVTQTPSHQVTQMGQEVILRCVPISNHLYFYWYRQILGQKVEFLVSFYNNEISEKSEIFDDQFSVERPDGSNFTLKIRSTKLEDSAMYFCASRTDSLYEQYFGPGTRLTVT.

This clonotype came up many times. The chain employs TRBV10-3 and TRBJ1-5, with a possible D match to TRBD1 (5 bases). The V end was cut by 3 bases, the J end by 1 base, with 10 bases between. Germline values: CDR1 ENHRY, CDR2 SYGVKD. This CDR3 has 15 amino acids. The CDR3 nucleotides read TGTGCCATCAGTGAAGAGGCAGGGAGCAATCAGCCCCAGCATTTT. Protein product: CAISEEAGSNQPQHF.

The V gene is TRBV4-2, the J gene TRBJ1-1, with D unresolved. The CDR3 covers 13 residues. V lost 4 bases to trimming and J lost 6 bases, with 12 bases between them. In germline, CDR1 is LGHNA, CDR2 YNFKEQ. The CDR3 coding sequence is TGTGCCAGCAGCCCGGGAGGTATGGCTGAAGCTTTCTTT. As protein: CASSPGGMAEAFF.

This chain uses TRBV10-1 with TRBJ2-1; possible D gene TRBD2, 5 bases. CDR3 size: 12 residues. V dropped 4 bases and J dropped 7 bases, with 8 bases sitting between them. The germline CDR1 and CDR2 sequences are WNHNN and SYGVQD (reference sequence). The CDR3 spells CASSGQRNEQFF. CDR3 bases: TGCGCCAGCAGTGGTCAGCGGAATGAGCAGTTCTTC.